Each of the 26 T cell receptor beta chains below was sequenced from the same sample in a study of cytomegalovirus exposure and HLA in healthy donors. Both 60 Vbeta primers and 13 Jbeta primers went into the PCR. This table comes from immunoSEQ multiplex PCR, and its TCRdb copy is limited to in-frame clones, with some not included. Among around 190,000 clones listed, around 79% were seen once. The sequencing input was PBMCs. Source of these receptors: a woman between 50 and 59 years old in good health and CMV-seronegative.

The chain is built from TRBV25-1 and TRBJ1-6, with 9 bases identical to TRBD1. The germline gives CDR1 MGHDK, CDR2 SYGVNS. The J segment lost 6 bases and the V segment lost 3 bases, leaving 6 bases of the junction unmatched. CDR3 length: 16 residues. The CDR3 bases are TGTGCCAGCAGTGAGTGGACAGGGGCTATTAATTCACCCCTCCACTTT. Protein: CASSEWTGAINSPLHF.

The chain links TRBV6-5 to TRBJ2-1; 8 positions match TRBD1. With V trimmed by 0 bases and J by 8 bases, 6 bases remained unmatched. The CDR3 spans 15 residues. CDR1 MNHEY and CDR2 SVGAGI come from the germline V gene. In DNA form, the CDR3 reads TGTGCCAGCAGTTACTCAGGCCAGGGGGCCTATGAGCAGTTCTTC. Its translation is CASSYSGQGAYEQFF.

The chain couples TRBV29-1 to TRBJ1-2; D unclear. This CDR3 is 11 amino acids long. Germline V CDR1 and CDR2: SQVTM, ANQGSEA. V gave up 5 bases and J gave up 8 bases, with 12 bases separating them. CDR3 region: CSVYTGGGYTF. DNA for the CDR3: TGCAGCGTTTATACGGGCGGGGGCTACACCTTC.

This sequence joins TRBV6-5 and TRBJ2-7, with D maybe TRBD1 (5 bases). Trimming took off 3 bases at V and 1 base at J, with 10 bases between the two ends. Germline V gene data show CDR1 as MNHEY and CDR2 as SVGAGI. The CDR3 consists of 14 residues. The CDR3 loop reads CASSYGAASYEQYF. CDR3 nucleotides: TGTGCCAGCAGTTATGGGGCAGCGTCCTACGAGCAGTACTTC.

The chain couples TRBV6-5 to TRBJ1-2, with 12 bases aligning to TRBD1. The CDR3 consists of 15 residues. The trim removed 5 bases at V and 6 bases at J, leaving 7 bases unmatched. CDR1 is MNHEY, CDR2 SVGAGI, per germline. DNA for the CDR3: TGTGCCAGCAGTCCCGCCGGGACAGGGGGCGATGGCTACACCTTC. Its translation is CASSPAGTGGDGYTF.

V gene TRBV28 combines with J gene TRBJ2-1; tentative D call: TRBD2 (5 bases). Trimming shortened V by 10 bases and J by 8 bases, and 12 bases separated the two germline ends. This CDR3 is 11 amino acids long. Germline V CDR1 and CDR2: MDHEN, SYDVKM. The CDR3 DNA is TGTGCCACCGGAGGTTATTATGAGCAGTTCTTC. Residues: CATGGYYEQFF.

CDR3 in amino acids: CAWSASGEQFF. The CDR3 DNA reads TGTGCCTGGAGTGCTAGCGGGGAGCAGTTCTTC. The J gene is TRBJ2-1, the V gene TRBV30; 8 bases line up with TRBD2. Unmatched junction bases numbered 0, after V lost 1 base and J lost 10 bases. In germline, CDR1 is GTSNPN, CDR2 SVGIG (reference sequence). The CDR3 sequence is 11 residues long.

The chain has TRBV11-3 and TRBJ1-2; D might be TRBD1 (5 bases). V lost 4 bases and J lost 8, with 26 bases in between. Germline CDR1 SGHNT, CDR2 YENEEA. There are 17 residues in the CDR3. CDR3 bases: TGTGCCAGCAGCTCCTTGGACACACCTCTTAACTATGTAGGCTACACCTTC. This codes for CASSSLDTPLNYVGYTF.

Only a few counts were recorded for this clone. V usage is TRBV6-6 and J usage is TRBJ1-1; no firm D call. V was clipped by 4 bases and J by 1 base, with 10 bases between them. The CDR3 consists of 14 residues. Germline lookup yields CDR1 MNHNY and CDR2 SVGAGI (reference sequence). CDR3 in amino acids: CASSFTESNTEAFF. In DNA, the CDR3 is TGTGCCAGCAGTTTCACCGAGTCGAACACTGAAGCTTTCTTT.

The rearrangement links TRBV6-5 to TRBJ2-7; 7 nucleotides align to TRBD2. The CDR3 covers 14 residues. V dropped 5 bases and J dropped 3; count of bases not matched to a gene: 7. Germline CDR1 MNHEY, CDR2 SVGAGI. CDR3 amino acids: CASSEREGLYEQYF. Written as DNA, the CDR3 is TGTGCCAGCAGTGAAAGGGAGGGGCTCTACGAGCAGTACTTC.

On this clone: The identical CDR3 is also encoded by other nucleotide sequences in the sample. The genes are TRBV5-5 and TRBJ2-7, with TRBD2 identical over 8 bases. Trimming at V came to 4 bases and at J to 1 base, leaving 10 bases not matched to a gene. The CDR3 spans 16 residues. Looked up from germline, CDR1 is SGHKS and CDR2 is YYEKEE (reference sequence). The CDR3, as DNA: TGTGCCAGCAGCCTATCACCCGGGACTAGGTCCTACGAGCAGTACTTC. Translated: CASSLSPGTRSYEQYF.

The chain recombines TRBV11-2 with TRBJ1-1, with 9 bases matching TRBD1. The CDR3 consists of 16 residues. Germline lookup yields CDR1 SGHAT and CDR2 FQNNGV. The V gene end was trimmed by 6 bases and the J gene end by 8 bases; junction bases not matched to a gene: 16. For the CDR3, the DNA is TGTGCCAGCAGACGTATAAGAGGCGGGACAGGGTTCGAAGCTTTCTTT. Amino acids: CASRRIRGGTGFEAFF.

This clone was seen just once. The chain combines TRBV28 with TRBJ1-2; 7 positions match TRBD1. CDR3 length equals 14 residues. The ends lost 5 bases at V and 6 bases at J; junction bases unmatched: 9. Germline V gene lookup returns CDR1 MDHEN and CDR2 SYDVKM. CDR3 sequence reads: CASSVQARGNGYTF. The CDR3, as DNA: TGTGCCAGCAGTGTACAGGCCAGGGGGAATGGCTACACCTTC.

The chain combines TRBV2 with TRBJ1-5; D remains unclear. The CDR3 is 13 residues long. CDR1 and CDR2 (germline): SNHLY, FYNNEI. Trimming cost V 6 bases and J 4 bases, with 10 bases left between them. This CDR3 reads CASRAVVNQPQHF. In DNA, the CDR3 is TGTGCCAGCAGAGCGGTCGTAAATCAGCCCCAGCATTTT. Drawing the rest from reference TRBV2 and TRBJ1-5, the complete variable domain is EPEVTQTPSHQVTQMGQEVILRCVPISNHLYFYWYRQILGQKVEFLVSFYNNEISEKSEIFDDQFSVERPDGSNFTLKIRSTKLEDSAMYFCASRAVVNQPQHFGDGTRLSIL.

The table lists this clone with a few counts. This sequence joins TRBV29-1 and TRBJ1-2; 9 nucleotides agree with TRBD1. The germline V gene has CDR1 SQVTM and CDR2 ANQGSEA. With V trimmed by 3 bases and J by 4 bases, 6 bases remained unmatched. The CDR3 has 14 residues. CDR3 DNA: TGCAGCGTTGATCCGGGACAGGGTACCTATGGCTACACCTTC. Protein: CSVDPGQGTYGYTF.

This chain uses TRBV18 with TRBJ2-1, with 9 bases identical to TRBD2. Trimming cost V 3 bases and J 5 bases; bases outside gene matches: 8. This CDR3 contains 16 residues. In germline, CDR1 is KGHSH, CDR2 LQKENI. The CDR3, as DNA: TGTGCCAGCTCACCTTCTGCGGGGGGGCTAGACAATGAGCAGTTCTTC. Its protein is CASSPSAGGLDNEQFF.

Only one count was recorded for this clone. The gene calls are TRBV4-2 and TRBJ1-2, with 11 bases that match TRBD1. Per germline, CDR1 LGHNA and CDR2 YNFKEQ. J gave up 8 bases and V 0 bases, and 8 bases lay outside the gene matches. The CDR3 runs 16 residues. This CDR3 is CASSQDPDRGLPGYTF. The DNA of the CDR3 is TGTGCCAGCAGCCAAGATCCGGACAGGGGGCTGCCCGGCTACACCTTC.

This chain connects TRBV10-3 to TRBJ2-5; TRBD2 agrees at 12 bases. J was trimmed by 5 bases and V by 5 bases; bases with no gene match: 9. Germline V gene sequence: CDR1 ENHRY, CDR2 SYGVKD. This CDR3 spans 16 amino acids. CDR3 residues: CAISTLAGGPGETQYF. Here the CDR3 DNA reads TGTGCCATCAGTACTCTAGCGGGAGGGCCGGGGGAGACCCAGTACTTC.

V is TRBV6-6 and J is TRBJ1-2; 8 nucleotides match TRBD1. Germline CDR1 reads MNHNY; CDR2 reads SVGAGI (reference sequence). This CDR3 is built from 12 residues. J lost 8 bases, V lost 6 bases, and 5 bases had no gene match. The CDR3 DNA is TGTGCCAGCAGCTTCGACAGGGGCGGCTACACCTTC. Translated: CASSFDRGGYTF.

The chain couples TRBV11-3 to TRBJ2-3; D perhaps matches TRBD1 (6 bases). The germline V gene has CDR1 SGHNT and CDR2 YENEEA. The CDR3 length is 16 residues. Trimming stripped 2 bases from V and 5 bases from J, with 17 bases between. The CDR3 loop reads CASSLKGETPGDTQYF. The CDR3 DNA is TGTGCCAGCAGCTTAAAGGGGGAAACCCCGGGAGATACGCAGTATTTT. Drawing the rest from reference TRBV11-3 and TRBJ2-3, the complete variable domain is EAGVVQSPRYKIIEKKQPVAFWCNPISGHNTLYWYLQNLGQGPELLIRYENEEAVDDSQLPKDRFSAERLKGVDSTLKIQPAELGDSAVYLCASSLKGETPGDTQYFGPGTRLTVL.

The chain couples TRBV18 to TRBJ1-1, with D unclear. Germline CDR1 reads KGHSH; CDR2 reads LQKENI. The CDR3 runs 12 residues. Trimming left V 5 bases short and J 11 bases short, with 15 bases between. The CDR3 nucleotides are TGTGCCAGCTCAAACCGGGGAGGGTCGGCTTTCTTT. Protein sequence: CASSNRGGSAFF.

The CDR3 sequence is CASSKEKGHYNEQFF. CDR3 sequence (DNA): TGTGCCAGCAGTAAGGAGAAGGGGCACTACAATGAGCAGTTCTTC. The rearrangement links TRBV28 to TRBJ2-1; a possible D gene is TRBD1 (5 bases). Germline CDR1 reads MDHEN; CDR2 reads SYDVKM. The CDR3 length is 15 residues. The V gene lost 5 bases and the J gene lost 3 bases, with 14 bases spanning the gap.

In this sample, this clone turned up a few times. CDR3: CASSLLQGYGYTF. CDR3 bases: TGTGCCAGCAGCTTATTACAGGGCTATGGCTACACCTTC. J is TRBJ1-2 and V is TRBV7-8, with D possibly being TRBD1 (6 bases). The V gene's germline CDR1 is SGHVS and CDR2 FQNEAQ. This CDR3 contains 13 residues. The V and J ends lost 2 bases and 4 bases respectively, with 8 bases between them.

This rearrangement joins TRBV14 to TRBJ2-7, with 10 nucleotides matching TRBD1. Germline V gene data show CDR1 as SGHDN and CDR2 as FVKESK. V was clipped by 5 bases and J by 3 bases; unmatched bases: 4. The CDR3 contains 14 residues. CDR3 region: CASSARDRGYEQYF. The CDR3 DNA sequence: TGTGCCAGCAGCGCCCGGGACAGGGGCTACGAGCAGTACTTC.

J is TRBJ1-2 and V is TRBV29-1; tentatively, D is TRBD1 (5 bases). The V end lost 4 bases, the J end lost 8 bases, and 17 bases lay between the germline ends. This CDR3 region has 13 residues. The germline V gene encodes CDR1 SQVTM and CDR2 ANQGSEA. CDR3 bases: TGCAGCGTTGGAAAAGCAGGGAAAGGCGGCTACACCTTC. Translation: CSVGKAGKGGYTF.

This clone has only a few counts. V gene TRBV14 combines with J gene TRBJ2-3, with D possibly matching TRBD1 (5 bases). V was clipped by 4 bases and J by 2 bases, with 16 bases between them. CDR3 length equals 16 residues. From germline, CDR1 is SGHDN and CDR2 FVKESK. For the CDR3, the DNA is TGTGCCAGCAGCCTTCAGGGTGGGTTGAACACAGATACGCAGTATTTT. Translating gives CASSLQGGLNTDTQYF.